This TCR beta chain was observed in a study of esophageal squamous cell carcinoma under preoperative chemotherapy. Broader study findings: Peripheral T cells migrating into the tumor appeared to partly supply post-treatment tumor-infiltrating lymphocytes.

Time point indicated: after preoperative PTX-NDP chemotherapy. Germline V lookup: CDR1 SGHTA, CDR2 FQGNSA. The CDR3 sequence is 16 residues long. The ends were cut back, 5 bases at V and 0 bases at J, with 14 bases in the middle. TCRdb independently ran MiXCR on the PCR reads; one entry per CDR3 protein. The sample shows some 30,000 distinct CDR3 sequences, 40% to 65% of them seen only once. In this sample, this clonotype turned up a few times. Its antigen is unknown. The chain employs TRBV7-2 and TRBJ2-1, with D possibly being TRBD1 or TRBD2 (5 bases each). The biological material was taken from a patient given preoperative chemotherapy. This clonotype was obtained from a human donor with esophageal squamous cell carcinoma. The donor label of this sample is uncertain. The CDR3 bases are TGTGCCAGCAGCCTCGGTTGGGACCTCTCCTACAATGAGCAGTTCTTC. This translates into CASSLGWDLSYNEQFF.